In this sample, the clone carrying this T cell receptor beta chain turned up a few times. Its target is not known. This sample was taken from a study of identical twins. Study outcomes and limitations: While abundant cord blood beta clonotypes carried fewer insertions, memory repertoires showed no such pattern. Models predicted less out-of-frame TCR alpha sharing in monozygotic twins than was found.

TCRdb re-analysed the 5' RACE reads in MiXCR, keeping a single row per CDR3 protein. This sample has 1,800,000 or so distinct CDR3 sequences; under 35% occur once, and the top ten carry less than 0.35%. Only healthy Caucasians were included as donors. Specimen: cord blood. This TCR was sampled from a newborn girl in good health.

CDR3 sequence: CSARQSGKGYNEQFF. As DNA, the CDR3 is TGCAGTGCTAGACAGAGCGGGAAGGGCTACAATGAGCAGTTCTTC. The chain employs TRBV20-1 and TRBJ2-1; 7 bases agree with TRBD2. Germline V CDR1 and CDR2: DFQATT, SNEGSKA (reference sequence). The CDR3 runs 15 residues. The V and J ends lost 2 bases and 3 bases, in that order; junction bases with no gene match: 7.